A selection of T cell receptor beta chains follows, all from one sample in a study of CD8+CD57+ T cells in acquired aplastic anemia. TCRdb fed the reads into MiXCR, producing one record per CDR3 protein. The sample lists approximately 300,000 distinct CDR3 sequences, around three fifths occurring once. The sequencing input was sorted CD4+, CD8+, or CD8+CD57+ T cells (not recorded which) from PBMCs. The receptors were gathered from a human donor with aplastic anemia. CDR3s include the opening cysteine and the closing phenylalanine or tryptophan. D genes are given only for firm matches. Not every row has a clone size; where given, it reads once, few, many or a size class.

TRBV6-5	-	-	15	TRBJ2-5	CASSYSMTGQETQYF
TRBV2	-	many	14	TRBJ1-1	CASSPTGGNTEAFF
TRBV20-1	TRBD1	-	15	TRBJ1-1	CSARDGGGSDTEAFF
TRBV3-1	TRBD1	many	16	TRBJ1-2	CASSQVQGLFNYGYTF
TRBV7-9	TRBD2	-	18	TRBJ2-5	CASSLDLPASGGSETQYF
TRBV10-3	TRBD1	once	16	-	CASSEARWTGTYEQYF
TRBV20-1	-	once	12	TRBJ1-6	CSARDQRAPLHF
TRBV29-1	TRBD1	once	14	TRBJ2-5	CSVGDRRGQETQYF
TRBV10-1	TRBD2	once	15	TRBJ2-1	CASSESIAGESEQFF
TRBV5-8	-	many	15	TRBJ2-2	CASSFGHMNTGELFF
TRBV11-3	-	-	15	TRBJ1-1	CASSLDLGRNTEAFF
TRBV20-1	TRBD2	-	13	TRBJ2-1	CSARVAGGDEQFF
TRBV11-2	-	few	12	TRBJ2-7	CASSGVPYEQYF
TRBV10-2	TRBD1	many	14	TRBJ1-2	CASSESRQGLGYTF
TRBV5-8	-	many	19	TRBJ1-5	CANERPPRRTSYSNQPQHF
TRBV19	-	once	15	TRBJ2-1	CASSIRGPRSYEQFF
TRBV20-1	-	-	15	TRBJ2-1	CSARFRDSSYNEQFF